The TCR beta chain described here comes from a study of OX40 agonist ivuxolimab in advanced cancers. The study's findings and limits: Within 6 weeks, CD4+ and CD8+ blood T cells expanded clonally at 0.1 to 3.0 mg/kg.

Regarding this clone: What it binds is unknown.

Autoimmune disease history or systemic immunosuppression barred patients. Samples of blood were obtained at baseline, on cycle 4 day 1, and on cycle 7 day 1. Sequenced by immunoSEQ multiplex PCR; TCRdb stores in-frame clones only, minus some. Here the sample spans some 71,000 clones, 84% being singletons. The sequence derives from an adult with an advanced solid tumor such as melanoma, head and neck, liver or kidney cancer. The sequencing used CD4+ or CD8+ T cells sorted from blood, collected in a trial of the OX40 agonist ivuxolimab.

In DNA form, the CDR3 reads TGTGCCAGTAAAATGACGGGGCCGAGCAATCAGCCCCAGCATTTT. As protein: CASKMTGPSNQPQHF. The chain employs TRBV19 and TRBJ1-5; perhaps TRBD1 as D (5 bases). CDR1 and CDR2 (germline): LNHDA, SQIVND (reference sequence). Trimming took off 7 bases at V and 1 base at J, with 14 bases between the two ends. The CDR3 loop spans 15 amino acids.